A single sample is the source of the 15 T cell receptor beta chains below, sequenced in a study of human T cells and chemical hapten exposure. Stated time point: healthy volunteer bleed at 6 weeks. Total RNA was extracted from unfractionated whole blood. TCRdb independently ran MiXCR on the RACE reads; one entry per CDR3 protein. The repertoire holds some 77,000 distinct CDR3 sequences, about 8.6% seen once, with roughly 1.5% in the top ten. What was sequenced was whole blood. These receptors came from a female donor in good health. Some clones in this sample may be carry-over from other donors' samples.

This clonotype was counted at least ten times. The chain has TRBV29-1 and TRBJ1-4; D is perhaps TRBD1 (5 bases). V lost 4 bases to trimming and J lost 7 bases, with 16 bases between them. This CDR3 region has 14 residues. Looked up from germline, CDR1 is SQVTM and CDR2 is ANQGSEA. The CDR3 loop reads CSVGVRDGGEKLFF. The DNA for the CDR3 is TGCAGCGTTGGGGTGAGGGACGGCGGTGAAAAACTGTTTTTT.

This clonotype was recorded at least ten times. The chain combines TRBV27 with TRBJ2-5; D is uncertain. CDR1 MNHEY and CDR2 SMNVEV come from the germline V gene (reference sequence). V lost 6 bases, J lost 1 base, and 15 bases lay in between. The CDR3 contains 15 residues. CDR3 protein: CASSHTPPVQETQYF. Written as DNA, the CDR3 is TGTGCCAGCAGCCACACCCCCCCCGTCCAAGAGACCCAGTACTTC.

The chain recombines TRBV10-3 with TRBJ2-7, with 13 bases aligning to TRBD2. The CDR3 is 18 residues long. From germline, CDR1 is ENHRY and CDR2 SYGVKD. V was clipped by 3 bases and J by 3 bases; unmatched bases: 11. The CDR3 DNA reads TGTGCCATCAGTGACCCAGGGACTAGCGGGGTAGCGTTCTACGAGCAGTACTTC. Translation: CAISDPGTSGVAFYEQYF.

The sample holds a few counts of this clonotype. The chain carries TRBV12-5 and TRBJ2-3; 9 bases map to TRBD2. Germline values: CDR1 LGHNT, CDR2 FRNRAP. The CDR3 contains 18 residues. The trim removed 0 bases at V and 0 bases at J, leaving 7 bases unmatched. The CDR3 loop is CASGLVIRLAGSTDTQYF. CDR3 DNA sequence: TGTGCTAGTGGTTTGGTAATCAGGCTAGCGGGGAGCACAGATACGCAGTATTTT. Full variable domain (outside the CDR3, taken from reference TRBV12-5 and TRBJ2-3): DARVTQTPRHKVTEMGQEVTMRCQPILGHNTVFWYRQTMMQGLELLAYFRNRAPLDDSGMPKDRFSAEMPDATLATLKIQPSEPRDSAVYFCASGLVIRLAGSTDTQYFGPGTRLTVL.

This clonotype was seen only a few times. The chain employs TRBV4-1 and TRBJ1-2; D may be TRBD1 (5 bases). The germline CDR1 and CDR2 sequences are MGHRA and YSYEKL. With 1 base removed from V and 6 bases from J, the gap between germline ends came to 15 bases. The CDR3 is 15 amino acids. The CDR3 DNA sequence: TGCGCCAGCAGCCAAGCGACGGGGCGAAAAGATGGCTACACCTTC. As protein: CASSQATGRKDGYTF.

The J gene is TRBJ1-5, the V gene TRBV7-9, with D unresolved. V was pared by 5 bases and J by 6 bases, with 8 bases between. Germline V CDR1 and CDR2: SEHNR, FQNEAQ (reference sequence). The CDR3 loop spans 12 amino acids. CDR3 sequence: CASSPIGQPQHF. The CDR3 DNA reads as TGTGCCAGCAGCCCCATTGGTCAGCCCCAGCATTTT. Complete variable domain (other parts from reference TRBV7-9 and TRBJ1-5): DTGVSQNPRHKITKRGQNVTFRCDPISEHNRLYWYRQTLGQGPEFLTYFQNEAQLEKSRLLSDRFSAERPKGSFSTLEIQRTEQGDSAMYLCASSPIGQPQHFGDGTRLSIL.

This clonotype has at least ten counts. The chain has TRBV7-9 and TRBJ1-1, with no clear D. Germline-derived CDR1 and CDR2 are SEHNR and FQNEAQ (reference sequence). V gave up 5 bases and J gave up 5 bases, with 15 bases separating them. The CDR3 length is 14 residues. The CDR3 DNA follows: TGTGCCAGCAGCCCGCCGGAGTTCGGGACTGAAGCTTTCTTT. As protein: CASSPPEFGTEAFF.

The CDR3 region has the DNA TGTGCCAGCAGTCCATTGCTTGGCTACAGGGTGGGTCAGCCCCAGCATTTT. Its translation: CASSPLLGYRVGQPQHF. The chain uses TRBV28 and TRBJ1-5; maybe TRBD1 (6 bases). CDR3 size: 17 residues. The germline V gene encodes CDR1 MDHEN and CDR2 SYDVKM. Trimming stripped 5 bases from V and 6 bases from J, with 23 bases between. Together with reference TRBV28 and TRBJ1-5, the CDR3 gives the full variable domain: DVKVTQSSRYLVKRTGEKVFLECVQDMDHENMFWYRQDPGLGLRLIYFSYDVKMKEKGDIPEGYSVSREKKERFSLILESASTNQTSMYLCASSPLLGYRVGQPQHFGDGTRLSIL.

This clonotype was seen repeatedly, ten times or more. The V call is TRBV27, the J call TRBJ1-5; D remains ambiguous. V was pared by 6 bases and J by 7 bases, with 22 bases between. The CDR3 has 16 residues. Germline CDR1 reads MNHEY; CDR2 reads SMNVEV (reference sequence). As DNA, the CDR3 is TGTGCCAGCAGCGACCTCCGGATGGAGGGCGGGCAGCCCCAGCATTTT. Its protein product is CASSDLRMEGGQPQHF.

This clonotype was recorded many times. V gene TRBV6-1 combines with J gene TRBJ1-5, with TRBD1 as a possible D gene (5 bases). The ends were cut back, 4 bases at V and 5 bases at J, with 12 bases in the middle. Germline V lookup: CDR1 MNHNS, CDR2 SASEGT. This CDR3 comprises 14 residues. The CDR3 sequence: CASSGTSRDQPQHF. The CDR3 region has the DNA TGTGCCAGCAGTGGGACAAGCCGGGATCAGCCCCAGCATTTT.

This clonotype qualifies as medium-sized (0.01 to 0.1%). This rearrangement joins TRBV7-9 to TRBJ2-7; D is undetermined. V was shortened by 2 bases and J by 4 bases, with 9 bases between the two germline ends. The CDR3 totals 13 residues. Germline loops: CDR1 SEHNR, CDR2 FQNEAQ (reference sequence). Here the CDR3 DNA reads TGTGCCAGCAGCTTAAGGGAAACATACGAGCAGTACTTC. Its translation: CASSLRETYEQYF.

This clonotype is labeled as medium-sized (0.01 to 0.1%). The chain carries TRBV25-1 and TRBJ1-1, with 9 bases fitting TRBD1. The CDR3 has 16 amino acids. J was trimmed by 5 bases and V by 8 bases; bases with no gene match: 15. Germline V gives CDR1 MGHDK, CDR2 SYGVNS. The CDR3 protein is CASRIFGGTGKTEAFF. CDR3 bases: TGTGCCAGCCGTATTTTCGGCGGGACAGGGAAAACTGAAGCTTTCTTT.

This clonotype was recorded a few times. The CDR3 is CASNGQGGASYNSPLHF. CDR3 sequence (DNA): TGTGCCAGCAACGGACAGGGAGGCGCCTCCTATAATTCACCCCTCCACTTT. This rearrangement joins TRBV2 to TRBJ1-6; 8 positions match TRBD1. Germline loops: CDR1 SNHLY, CDR2 FYNNEI. V lost 7 bases to trimming and J lost 0 bases; unmatched junction nucleotides: 8. This CDR3 is built from 17 residues.

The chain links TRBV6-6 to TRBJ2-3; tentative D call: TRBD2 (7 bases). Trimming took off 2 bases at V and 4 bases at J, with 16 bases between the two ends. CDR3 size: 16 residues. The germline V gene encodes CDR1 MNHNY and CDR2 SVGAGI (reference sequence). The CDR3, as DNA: TGTGCCAGCAGTTACGGCCGGGGGGAGGGGGCAGATACGCAGTATTTT. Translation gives CASSYGRGEGADTQYF.

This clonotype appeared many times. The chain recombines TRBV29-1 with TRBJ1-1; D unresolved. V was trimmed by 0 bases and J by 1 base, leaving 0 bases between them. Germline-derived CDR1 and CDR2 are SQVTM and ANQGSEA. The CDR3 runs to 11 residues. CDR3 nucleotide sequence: TGCAGCGTTGAAGAGAACACTGAAGCTTTCTTT. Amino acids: CSVEENTEAFF.